The 3 T cell receptor beta chains presented below share a single source sample, sequenced in a study of blood T cell repertoires in COVID-19 (dated by TCRdb to 2018 to 2021). Library preparation employed the immunoSEQ multiplex PCR assay. TCRdb provides this immuneACCESS table in a form limited to in-frame rearrangements. Some clones are lacking; in checked studies, under half of them reflect an unresolved V gene, and why the rest are absent is not known. Counted in this sample were 80,000 to 95,000 clones; about 84% of them appeared once. Together, the top ten hold about 14% of the sample. Specimen: peripheral blood. All receptors come from a woman in her 70s with acute or convalescent COVID-19.

V is TRBV7-2 and J is TRBJ1-2; D gene unclear. The CDR3 extends over 13 amino acids. V was clipped by 7 bases and J by 7 bases, with 16 bases between them. The germline V gene has CDR1 SGHTA and CDR2 FQGNSA. Written as DNA, the CDR3 is TGTGCCAGCAACCTCCTCGGGGTTGGTGGCTACACCTTC. Translation: CASNLLGVGGYTF.

The table lists this clone with a count of one. The chain links TRBV9 to TRBJ1-2, with D uncertain. The CDR3 has 12 residues. Germline values: CDR1 SGDLS, CDR2 YYNGEE. Trimming took 4 bases from V and 4 from J, leaving 8 bases between them. In nucleotides, the CDR3 is TGTGCCAGCAGCTCGAGTAGCTATGGCTACACCTTC. It is translated as CASSSSSYGYTF.

In this sample, this clone turned up once. V usage is TRBV18 and J usage is TRBJ1-4; possible D gene TRBD1, 5 bases. This CDR3 is 13 amino acids long. CDR1 is KGHSH and CDR2 is LQKENI in the germline V gene. CDR3 nucleotide sequence: TGTGCTACCACGAAGGGGACTAATGAAAAACTGTTTTTT. This encodes CATTKGTNEKLFF.